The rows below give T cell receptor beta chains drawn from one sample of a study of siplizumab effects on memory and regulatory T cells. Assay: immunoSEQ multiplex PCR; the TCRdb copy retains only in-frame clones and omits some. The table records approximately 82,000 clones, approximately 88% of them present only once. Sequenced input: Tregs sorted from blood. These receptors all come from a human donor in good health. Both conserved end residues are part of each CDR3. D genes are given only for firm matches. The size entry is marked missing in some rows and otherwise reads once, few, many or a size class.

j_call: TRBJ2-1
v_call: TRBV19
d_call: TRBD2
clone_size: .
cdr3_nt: TGTGCCAGTAGTCCTCGGACTAGCGGGAACTACAATGAGCAGTTCTTC
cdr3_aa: CASSPRTSGNYNEQFF

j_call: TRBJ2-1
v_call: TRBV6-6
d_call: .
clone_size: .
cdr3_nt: TGTGCCAGCAATACCGGGACACGGGGGAGTAGTGAGCAGTTCTTC
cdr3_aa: CASNTGTRGSSEQFF

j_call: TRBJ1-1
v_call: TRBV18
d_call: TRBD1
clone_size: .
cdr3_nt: TGTGCCAGCACATTACAGGGGTACACTGAAGCTTTCTTT
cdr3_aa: CASTLQGYTEAFF

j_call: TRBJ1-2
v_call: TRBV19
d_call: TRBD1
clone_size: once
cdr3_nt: TGTGCCAGTACCGCCGGGACAGGGAACTATGGCTACACCTTC
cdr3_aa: CASTAGTGNYGYTF

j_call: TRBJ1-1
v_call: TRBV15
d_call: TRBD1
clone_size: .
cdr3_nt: TGTGCCACCAGCAGAGATCAGTCCGCAGGGGGAAAGCAAGCTTTCTTT
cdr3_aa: CATSRDQSAGGKQAFF

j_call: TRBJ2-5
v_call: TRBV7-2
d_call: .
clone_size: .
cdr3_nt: TGTGCCAGCAGCGAACGTGGTACCCAGTACTTC
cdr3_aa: CASSERGTQYF

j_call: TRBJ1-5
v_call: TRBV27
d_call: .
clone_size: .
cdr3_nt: TGTGCCAGCAGTTTAACAGGCGATAGCAATCAGCCCCAGCATTTT
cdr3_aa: CASSLTGDSNQPQHF

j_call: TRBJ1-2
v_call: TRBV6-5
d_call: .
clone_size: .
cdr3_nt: TGTGCCAGCAGTTACTTCACAGGGACCAACTATGGCTACACCTTC
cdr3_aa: CASSYFTGTNYGYTF

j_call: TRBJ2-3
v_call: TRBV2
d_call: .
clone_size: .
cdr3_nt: TGTGCCAGCAACAGCGCTAGCACAGATACGCAGTATTTT
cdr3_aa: CASNSASTDTQYF

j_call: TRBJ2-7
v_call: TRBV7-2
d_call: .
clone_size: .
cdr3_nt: TGTGCCAGCAGCTTAGTAGGAGGGCTCGAGCAGTACTTC
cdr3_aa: CASSLVGGLEQYF

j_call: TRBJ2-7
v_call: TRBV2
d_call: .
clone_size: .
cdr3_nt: TGTGCCATCCACCGGGCCCCATCGGAATCCTACGAGCAGTACTTC
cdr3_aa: CAIHRAPSESYEQYF

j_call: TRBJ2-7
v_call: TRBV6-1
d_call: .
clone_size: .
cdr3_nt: TGTGCCAGCAGTGTTGGAGGAATTTACGAGCAGTACTTC
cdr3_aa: CASSVGGIYEQYF

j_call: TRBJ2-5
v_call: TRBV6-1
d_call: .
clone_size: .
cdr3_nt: TGTGCCAGCAGTGAAGCGATTGGCCGGATGGGGGAGACCCAGTACTTC
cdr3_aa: CASSEAIGRMGETQYF

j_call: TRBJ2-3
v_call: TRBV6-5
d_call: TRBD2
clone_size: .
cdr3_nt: TGTGCCAGCTTCTCCGGGGGGAGGTCAGATACGCAGTATTTT
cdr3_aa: CASFSGGRSDTQYF

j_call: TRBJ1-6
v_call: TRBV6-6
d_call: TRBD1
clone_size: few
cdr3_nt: TGTGCCAGCAGTTCCCGGGACAGGGGTCTTAATTCACCCCTCCACTTT
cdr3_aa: CASSSRDRGLNSPLHF

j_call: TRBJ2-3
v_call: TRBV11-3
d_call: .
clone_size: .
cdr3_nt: TGTGCCAGCAGCCCTCGGGACTCCTGCACAGATACGCAGTATTTT
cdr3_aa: CASSPRDSCTDTQYF

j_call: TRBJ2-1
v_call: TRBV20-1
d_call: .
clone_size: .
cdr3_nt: TGCAGTGCTCCGGGTAGGACTACCCAGTTCTTC
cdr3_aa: CSAPGRTTQFF

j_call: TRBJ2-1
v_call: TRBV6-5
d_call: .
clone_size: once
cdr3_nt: TGTGCCAGCAGAAATTCGGGTGAGCAGTTCTTC
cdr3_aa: CASRNSGEQFF

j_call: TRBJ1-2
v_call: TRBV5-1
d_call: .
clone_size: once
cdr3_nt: TGCGCCAGCGGATTCGCGGACGGAATTGATGGCTACACCTTC
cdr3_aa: CASGFADGIDGYTF

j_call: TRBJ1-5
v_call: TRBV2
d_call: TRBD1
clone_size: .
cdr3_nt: TGTGCCAGCAGGGAAGACAGGGACAATCAGCCCCAGCATTTT
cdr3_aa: CASREDRDNQPQHF

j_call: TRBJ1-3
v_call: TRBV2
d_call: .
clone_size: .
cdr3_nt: TGTGCCAGCAGGGACACCAGAAACACCATATATTTT
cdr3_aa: CASRDTRNTIYF

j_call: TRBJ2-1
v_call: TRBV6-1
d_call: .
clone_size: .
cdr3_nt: TGTGCCAGCACTGTTCAAATAAGTCTCAATGAGCAGTTCTTC
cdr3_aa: CASTVQISLNEQFF

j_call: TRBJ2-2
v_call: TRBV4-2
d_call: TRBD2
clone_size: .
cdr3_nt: TGTGCCAGCAGCCGACACCGACTAGCGGGGGGGCTTAAGACCGGGGAGCTGTTTTTT
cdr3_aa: CASSRHRLAGGLKTGELFF

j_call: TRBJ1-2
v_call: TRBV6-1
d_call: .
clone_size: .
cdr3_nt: TGTGCCAGCAAGGGGTACAGGGAGAATGGCTACACCTTC
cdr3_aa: CASKGYRENGYTF

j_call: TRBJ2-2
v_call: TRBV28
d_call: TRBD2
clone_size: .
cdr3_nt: TGTGCCAGCAGTTCCGGGGGGGCCCCGAGAACCGGGGAGCTGTTTTTT
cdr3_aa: CASSSGGAPRTGELFF

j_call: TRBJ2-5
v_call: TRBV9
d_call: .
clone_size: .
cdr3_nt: TGTGCCAGCAGCGTAGCAACCTCCCGAGGGGGGCTTCAAGAGACCCAGTACTTC
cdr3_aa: CASSVATSRGGLQETQYF

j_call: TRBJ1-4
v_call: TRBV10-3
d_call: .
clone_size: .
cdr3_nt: TGTGCCATCAGTTCCTACAGGGTCACAGAAGAAAAACTGTTTTTT
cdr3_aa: CAISSYRVTEEKLFF

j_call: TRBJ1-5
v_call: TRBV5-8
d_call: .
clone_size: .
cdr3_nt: TGTGCCAGCAGCTTTAGCAGGGCGAGCAATCAGCCCCAGCATTTT
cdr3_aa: CASSFSRASNQPQHF

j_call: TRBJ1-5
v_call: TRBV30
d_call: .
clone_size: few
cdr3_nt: TGTGCCTGGAGTGAGGGAAGGAATCAGCCCCAGCATTTT
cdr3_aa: CAWSEGRNQPQHF

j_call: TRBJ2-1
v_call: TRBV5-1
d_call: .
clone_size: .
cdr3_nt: TGCGCCAGCAGCCAGGAGGGGACCGGGTACAATGAGCAGTTCTTC
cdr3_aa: CASSQEGTGYNEQFF

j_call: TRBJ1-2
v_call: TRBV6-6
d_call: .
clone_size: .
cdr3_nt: TGTGCCAGCAGTTCCCGAGTTGGGGACTATGGCTACACCTTC
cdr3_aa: CASSSRVGDYGYTF

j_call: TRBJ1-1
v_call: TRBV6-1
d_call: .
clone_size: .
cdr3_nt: TGTGCCAGCAGTGGGGGACTCCTACAGAACACTGAAGCTTTCTTT
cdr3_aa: CASSGGLLQNTEAFF

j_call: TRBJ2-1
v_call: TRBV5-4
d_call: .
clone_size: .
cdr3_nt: TGTGCCAGCAGCTTGGGGAGCTCCTACAATGAGCAGTTCTTC
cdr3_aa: CASSLGSSYNEQFF

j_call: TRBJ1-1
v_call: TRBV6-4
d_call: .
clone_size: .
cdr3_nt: TGTGCCACCCAGACAGAAAACACTGAAGCTTTCTTT
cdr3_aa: CATQTENTEAFF

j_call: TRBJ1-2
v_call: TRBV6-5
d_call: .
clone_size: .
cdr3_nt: TGTGCCAGCAGTTATAGCCACCTAAACTATGGCTACACCTTC
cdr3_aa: CASSYSHLNYGYTF

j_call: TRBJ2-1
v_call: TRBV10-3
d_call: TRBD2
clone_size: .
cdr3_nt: TGTGCCATCAGTGACCTAGCGGCGGCGTACAATGAGCAGTTCTTC
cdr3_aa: CAISDLAAAYNEQFF

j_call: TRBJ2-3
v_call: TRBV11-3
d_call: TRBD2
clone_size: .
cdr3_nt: TGTGCCAGCAGCCTTACCCTAGCGGGGGGCACAGATACGCAGTATTTT
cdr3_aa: CASSLTLAGGTDTQYF

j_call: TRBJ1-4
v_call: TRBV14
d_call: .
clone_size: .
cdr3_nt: TGTGCCAGCAGCCTTCAAGTTAGTCAAAAACTGTTTTTT
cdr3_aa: CASSLQVSQKLFF

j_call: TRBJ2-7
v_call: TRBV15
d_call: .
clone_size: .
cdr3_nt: TGTGCCACCAGCACTCAGGGCTACGAGCAGTACTTC
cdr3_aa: CATSTQGYEQYF

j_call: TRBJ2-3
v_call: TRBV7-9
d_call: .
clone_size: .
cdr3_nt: TGTGCCAGCAGCTCGCTACAGGGATTGACGCAGTATTTT
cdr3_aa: CASSSLQGLTQYF

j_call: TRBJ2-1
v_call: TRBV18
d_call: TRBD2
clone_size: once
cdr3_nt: TGTGCCAGCTCATCGGCCGGGACTAGCGGGGGGTCCGAGCAGTTCTTC
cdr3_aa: CASSSAGTSGGSEQFF

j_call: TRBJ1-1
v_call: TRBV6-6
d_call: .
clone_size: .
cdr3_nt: TGTGCCAGCAGACAGATCACAGGGTTTAACACTGAAGCTTTCTTT
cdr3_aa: CASRQITGFNTEAFF

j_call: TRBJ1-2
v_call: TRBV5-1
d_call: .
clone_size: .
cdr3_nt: TGCGCCAGCAGCAATCAGCTCCTCTATGGCTACACCTTC
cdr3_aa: CASSNQLLYGYTF

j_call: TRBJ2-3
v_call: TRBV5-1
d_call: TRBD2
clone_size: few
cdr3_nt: TGCGCCAGCAGCTCAGGACTAGCGGGTAGCACAGATACGCAGTATTTT
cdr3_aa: CASSSGLAGSTDTQYF

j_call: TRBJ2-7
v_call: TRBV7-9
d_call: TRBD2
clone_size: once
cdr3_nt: TGTGCCAGCAGCCTAAGCGGGGGCGTCTCCTACGAGCAGTACTTC
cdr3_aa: CASSLSGGVSYEQYF

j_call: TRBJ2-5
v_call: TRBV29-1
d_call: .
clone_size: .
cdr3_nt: TGCAGCGTTGATCTTAACACGGAGACCCAGTACTTC
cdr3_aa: CSVDLNTETQYF

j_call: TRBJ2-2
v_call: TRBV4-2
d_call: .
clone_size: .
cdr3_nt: TGTGCCAGCAGCCAATCGGGGGTCCGGGAGCTGTTTTTT
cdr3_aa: CASSQSGVRELFF

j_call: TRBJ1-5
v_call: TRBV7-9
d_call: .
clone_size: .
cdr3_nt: TGTGCCAGCAGCCCCGGGGAGCCTAAGGGGAATCAGCCCCAGCATTTT
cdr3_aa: CASSPGEPKGNQPQHF

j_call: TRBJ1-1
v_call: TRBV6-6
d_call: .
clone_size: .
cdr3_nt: TGTGCCAGCAGACGACCCGACAGGTGGGCCACTGAAGCTTTCTTT
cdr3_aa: CASRRPDRWATEAFF

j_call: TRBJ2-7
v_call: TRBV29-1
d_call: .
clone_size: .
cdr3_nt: TGCAGCGTTGTGTTGCAGGGGGGCTCCTACGAGCAGTACTTC
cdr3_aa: CSVVLQGGSYEQYF